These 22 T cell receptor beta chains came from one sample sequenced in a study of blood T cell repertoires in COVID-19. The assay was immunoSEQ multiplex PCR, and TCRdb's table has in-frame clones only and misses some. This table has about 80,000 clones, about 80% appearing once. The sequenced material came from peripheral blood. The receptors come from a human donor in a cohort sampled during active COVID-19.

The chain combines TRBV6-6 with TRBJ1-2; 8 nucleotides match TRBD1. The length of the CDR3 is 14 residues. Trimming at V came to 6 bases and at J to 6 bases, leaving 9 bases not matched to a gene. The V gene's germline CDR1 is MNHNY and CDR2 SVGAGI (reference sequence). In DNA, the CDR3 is TGTGCCAGCAGGGGGACAGGAGAACTGCATGGCTACACCTTC. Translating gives CASRGTGELHGYTF.

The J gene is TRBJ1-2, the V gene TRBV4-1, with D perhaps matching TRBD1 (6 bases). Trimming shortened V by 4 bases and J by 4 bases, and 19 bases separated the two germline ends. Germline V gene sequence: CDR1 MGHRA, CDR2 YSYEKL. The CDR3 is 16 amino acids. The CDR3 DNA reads TGCGCCAGCAGCCGGGGGCAGGGGTCCTCTCCCTATGGCTACACCTTC. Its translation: CASSRGQGSSPYGYTF.

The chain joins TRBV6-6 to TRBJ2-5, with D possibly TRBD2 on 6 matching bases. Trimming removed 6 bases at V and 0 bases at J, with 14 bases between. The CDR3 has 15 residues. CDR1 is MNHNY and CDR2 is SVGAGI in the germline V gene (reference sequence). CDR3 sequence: CASRLLGSDQETQYF. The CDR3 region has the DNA TGTGCCAGCAGGCTCCTCGGGAGTGACCAAGAGACCCAGTACTTC.

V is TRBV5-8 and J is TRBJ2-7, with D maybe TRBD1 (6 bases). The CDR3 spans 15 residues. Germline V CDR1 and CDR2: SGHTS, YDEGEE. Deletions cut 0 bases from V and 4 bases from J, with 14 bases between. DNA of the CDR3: TGTGCCAGCAGCTTGGCCCTAGGGGGAAGGTACGAGCAGTACTTC. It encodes CASSLALGGRYEQYF.

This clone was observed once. CDR3 region: CASSAGTASYNEQFF. The CDR3 DNA sequence: TGTGCCAGCAGCGCCGGGACAGCTTCTTACAATGAGCAGTTCTTC. This chain uses TRBV9 with TRBJ2-1, with TRBD1 matching 7 bases. After removal of 3 bases from V and 4 bases from J, the junction contained 7 bases not matched to a gene. Germline CDR1 SGDLS, CDR2 YYNGEE. The CDR3 length is 15 residues.

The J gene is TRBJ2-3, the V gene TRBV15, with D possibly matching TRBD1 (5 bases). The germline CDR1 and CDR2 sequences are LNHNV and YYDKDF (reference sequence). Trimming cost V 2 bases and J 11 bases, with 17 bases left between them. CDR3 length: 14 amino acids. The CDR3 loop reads CATSRLRWGGEQYF. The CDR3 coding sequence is TGTGCCACCAGCAGATTGCGTTGGGGCGGAGAGCAGTATTTT.

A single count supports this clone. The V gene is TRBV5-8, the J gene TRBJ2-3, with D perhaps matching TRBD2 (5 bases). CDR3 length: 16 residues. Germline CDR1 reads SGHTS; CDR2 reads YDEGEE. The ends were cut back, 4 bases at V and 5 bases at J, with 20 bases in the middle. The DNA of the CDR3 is TGTGCCAGCAGCGAATGGACTCAGCCCCCCGGAGATACGCAGTATTTT. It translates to CASSEWTQPPGDTQYF.

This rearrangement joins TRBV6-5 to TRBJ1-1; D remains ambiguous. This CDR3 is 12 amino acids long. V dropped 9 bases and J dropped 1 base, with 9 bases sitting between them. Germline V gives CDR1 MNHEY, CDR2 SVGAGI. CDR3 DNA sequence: TGTGCCAGTTCCGGTGGGAACACTGAAGCTTTCTTT. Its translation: CASSGGNTEAFF.

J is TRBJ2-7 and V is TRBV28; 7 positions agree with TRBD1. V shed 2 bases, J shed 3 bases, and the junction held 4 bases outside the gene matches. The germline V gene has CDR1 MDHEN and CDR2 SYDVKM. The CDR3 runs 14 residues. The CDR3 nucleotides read TGTGCCAGCAGTTTAAGGGGACAGTACTACGAGCAGTACTTC. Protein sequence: CASSLRGQYYEQYF.

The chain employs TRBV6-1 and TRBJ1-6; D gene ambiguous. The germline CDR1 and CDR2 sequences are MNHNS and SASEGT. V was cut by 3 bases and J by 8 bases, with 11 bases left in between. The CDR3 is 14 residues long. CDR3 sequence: CASSERFMDSPLHF. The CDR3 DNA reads TGTGCCAGCAGTGAGAGATTTATGGATTCACCCCTCCACTTT.

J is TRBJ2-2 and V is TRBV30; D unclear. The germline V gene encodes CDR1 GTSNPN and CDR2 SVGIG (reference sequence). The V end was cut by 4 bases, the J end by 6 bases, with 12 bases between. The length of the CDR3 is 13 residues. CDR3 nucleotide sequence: TGTGCCTGGAAGTTGAGTCAGGCCGGGGAGCTGTTTTTT. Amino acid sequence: CAWKLSQAGELFF.

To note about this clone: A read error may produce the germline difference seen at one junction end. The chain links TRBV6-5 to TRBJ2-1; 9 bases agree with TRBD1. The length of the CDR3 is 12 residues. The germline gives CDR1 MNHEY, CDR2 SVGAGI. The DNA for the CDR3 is TGTGCCAGCAGTACCTTGACAGGGGGAAGGGTCTTC. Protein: CASSTLTGGRVF.

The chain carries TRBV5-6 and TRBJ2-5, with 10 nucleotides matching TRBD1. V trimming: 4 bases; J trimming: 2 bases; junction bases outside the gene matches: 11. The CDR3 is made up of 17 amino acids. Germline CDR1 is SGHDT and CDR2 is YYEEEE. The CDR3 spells CASSPGGTGVKQETQYF. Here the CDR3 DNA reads TGTGCCAGCAGCCCCGGGGGGACAGGGGTGAAACAAGAGACCCAGTACTTC. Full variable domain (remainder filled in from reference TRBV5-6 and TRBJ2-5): DAGVTQSPTHLIKTRGQQVTLRCSPKSGHDTVSWYQQALGQGPQFIFQYYEEEERQRGNFPDRFSGHQFPNYSSELNVNALLLGDSALYLCASSPGGTGVKQETQYFGPGTRLLVL.

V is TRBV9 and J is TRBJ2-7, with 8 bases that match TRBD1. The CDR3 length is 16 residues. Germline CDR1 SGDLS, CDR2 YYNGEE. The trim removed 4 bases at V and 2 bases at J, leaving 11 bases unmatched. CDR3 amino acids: CASSIGQGASTYEQYF. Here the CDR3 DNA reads TGTGCCAGCAGCATCGGACAGGGAGCTTCCACCTACGAGCAGTACTTC.

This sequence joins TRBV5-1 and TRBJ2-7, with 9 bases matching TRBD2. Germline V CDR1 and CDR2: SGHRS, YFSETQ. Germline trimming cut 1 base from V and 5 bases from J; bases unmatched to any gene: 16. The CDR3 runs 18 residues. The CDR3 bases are TGCGCCAGCAGCTTGTTGTCTAGCGGGGCCGTGGGGGGTGACGAGCAGTACTTC. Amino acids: CASSLLSSGAVGGDEQYF.

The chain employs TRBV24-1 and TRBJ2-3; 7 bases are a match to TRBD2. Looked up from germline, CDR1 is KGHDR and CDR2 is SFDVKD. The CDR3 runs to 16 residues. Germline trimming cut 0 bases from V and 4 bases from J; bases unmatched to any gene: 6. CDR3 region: CATSDLGGSGADTQYF. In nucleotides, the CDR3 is TGTGCCACCAGTGATTTGGGCGGGAGCGGGGCAGATACGCAGTATTTT.

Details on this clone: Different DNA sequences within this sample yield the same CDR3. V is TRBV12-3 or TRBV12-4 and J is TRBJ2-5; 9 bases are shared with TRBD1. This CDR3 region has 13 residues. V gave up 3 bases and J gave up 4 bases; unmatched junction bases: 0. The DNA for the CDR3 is TGTGCCAGCAGTTTGGACAGGGGAGAGACCCAGTACTTC. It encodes CASSLDRGETQYF.

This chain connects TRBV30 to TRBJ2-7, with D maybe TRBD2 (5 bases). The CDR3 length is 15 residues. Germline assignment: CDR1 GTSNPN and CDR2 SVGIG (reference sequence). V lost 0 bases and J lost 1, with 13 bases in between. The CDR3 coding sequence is TGTGCCTGGAGTGTAGGGAGTCACTCGTCCTACGAGCAGTACTTC. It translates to CAWSVGSHSSYEQYF.

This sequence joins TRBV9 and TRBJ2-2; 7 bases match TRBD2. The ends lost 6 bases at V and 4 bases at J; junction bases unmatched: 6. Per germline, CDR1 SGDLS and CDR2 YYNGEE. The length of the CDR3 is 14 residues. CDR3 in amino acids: CASTLGGGTGELFF. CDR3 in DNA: TGTGCCAGCACCTTGGGGGGGGGCACCGGGGAGCTGTTTTTT.

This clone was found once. CDR3 loop: CAISEKGVNSGNTIYF. CDR3 DNA sequence: TGTGCCATCAGTGAGAAGGGGGTCAACTCTGGAAACACCATATATTTT. The gene calls are TRBV10-3 and TRBJ1-3, with D perhaps TRBD1 (6 bases). Germline V gives CDR1 ENHRY, CDR2 SYGVKD. The ends were cut back, 2 bases at V and 0 bases at J, with 11 bases in the middle. This CDR3 region has 16 residues.

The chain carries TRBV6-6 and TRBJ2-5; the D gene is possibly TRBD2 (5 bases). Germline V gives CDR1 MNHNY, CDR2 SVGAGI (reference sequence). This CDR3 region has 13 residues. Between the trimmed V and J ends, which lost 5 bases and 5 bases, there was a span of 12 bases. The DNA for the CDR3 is TGTGCCAGCAGTGGCCCCGGGGAGGAGACCCAGTACTTC. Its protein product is CASSGPGEETQYF.

CDR3 nucleotides: TGTGCCAGCAGCTTTGGGCATAGGCTAGCGGGAACCGGGGAGCTGTTTTTT. It is translated as CASSFGHRLAGTGELFF. The chain links TRBV28 to TRBJ2-2, with 9 bases fitting TRBD2. This CDR3 is built from 17 residues. Germline V gene lookup returns CDR1 MDHEN and CDR2 SYDVKM. V shed 6 bases, J shed 5 bases, and the junction held 13 bases outside the gene matches.